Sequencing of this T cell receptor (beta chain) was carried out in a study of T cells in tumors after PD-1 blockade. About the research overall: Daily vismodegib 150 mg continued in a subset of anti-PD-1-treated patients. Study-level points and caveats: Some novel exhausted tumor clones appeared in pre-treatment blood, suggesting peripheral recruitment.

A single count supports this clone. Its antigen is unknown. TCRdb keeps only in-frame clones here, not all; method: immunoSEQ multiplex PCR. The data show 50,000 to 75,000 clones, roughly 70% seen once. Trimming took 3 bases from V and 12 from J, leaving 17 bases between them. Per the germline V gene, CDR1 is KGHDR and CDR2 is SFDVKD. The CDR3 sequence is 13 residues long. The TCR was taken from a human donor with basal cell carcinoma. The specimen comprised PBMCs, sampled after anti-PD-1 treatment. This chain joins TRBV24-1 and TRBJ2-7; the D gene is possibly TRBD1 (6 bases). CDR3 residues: CATSDSQGQRLYF. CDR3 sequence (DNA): TGTGCCACCAGTGATAGTCAGGGACAACGATTGTACTTC.